This record covers a single T cell receptor beta chain. This specimen belongs to a study of blood T cell repertoires in COVID-19. Looking at the study overall: The study drew acute and convalescent COVID-19 samples from the United States, Italy and Spain. Nucleic acid was either cDNA or gDNA, and it came from T cells, B-cell-depleted T cells, or PBMCs.

V lost 7 bases to trimming and J lost 9 bases; unmatched junction nucleotides: 13. Germline V gene lookup returns CDR1 LNHDA and CDR2 SQIVND (reference sequence). CDR3 length equals 14 residues. In the authors' workflow: Using reference gene primer amplification, nucleated cell counts were estimated. Clones were sequenced by immunoSEQ multiplex PCR, and TCRdb holds only the in-frame ones, with some missing. V, J and clone size are taken as reported in that table, and D and trimming were inferred from the DNA itself. The repertoire has over 90,000 clones, roughly 87% of them found once; the top ten carry roughly 15%.

The rearrangement uses TRBV19 and TRBJ2-5; 8 bases are a match to TRBD1. Sequencing was done on a sample of peripheral blood. This TCR was sampled from a woman at least 80 years old in a cohort sampled during active COVID-19. The CDR3 nucleotides are TGTGCCAGTAACGAAGGACAGGGTTCGGTCGCCCAGTACTTC. This encodes CASNEGQGSVAQYF.